The present T cell receptor (beta chain) was sequenced within a study of OX40 agonist ivuxolimab in advanced cancers. In the study overall: A mean age of around 60 years, range about 23 to 80, was recorded, and approximately 85% were male.

Germline CDR1 MNHEY, CDR2 SMNVEV (reference sequence). The CDR3 spans 19 residues. Some clones are missing from TCRdb's copy, which holds only in-frame ones; the method was immunoSEQ multiplex PCR. The sample has 20,000 to 25,000 clones; around 81% are singletons. This clonotype was sampled from an adult with an advanced solid tumor such as melanoma, head and neck, liver or kidney cancer. The chain is built from TRBV27 and TRBJ2-5, with 11 bases lining up with TRBD1. The J call could be wrong; TRBJ2-7 is a better fit for the DNA end. Sample: CD4+ or CD8+ T cells sorted from blood, taken in a trial of the OX40 agonist ivuxolimab. DNA of the CDR3: TGTGCCAGCAGTTCCCTCGGGGGACAGGGGGTTCACGGCGGCTACGAGCAGTACTTC. Its translation is CASSSLGGQGVHGGYEQYF.